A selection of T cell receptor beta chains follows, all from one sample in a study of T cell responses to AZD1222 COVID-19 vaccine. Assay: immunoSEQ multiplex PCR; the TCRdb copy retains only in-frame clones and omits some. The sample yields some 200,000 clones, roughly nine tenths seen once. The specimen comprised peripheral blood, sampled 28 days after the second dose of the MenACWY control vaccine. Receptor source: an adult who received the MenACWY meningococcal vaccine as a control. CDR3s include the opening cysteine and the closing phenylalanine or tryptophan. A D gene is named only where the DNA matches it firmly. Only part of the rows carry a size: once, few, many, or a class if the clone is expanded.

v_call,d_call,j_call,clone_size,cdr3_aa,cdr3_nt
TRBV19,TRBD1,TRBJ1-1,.,CASSPRQGWTTEAFF,TGTGCCAGTAGTCCGCGACAGGGGTGGACCACTGAAGCTTTCTTT
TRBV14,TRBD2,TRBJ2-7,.,CASSPRTSGSHYEQYF,TGTGCCAGCAGCCCCCGGACTAGCGGGAGCCACTACGAGCAGTACTTC
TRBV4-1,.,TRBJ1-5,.,CASSQGYGEDHQPQHF,TGCGCCAGCAGCCAAGGGTACGGGGAGGATCATCAGCCCCAGCATTTT
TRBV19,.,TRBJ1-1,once,CASSRQGRGTEAFF,TGTGCCAGTAGTCGGCAGGGGCGAGGCACTGAAGCTTTCTTT
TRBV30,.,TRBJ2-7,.,CAWSVGPTSTTEQYF,TGTGCCTGGAGTGTAGGTCCCACCAGCACAACCGAGCAGTACTTC
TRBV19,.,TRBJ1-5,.,CASNIGAVNQPQHF,TGTGCCAGCAATATCGGGGCAGTAAATCAGCCCCAGCATTTT
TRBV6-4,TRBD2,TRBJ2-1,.,CASSFGTSGFEEQFF,TGTGCCAGCTCGTTTGGAACTAGCGGGTTCGAGGAGCAGTTCTTC
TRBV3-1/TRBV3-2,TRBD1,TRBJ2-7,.,CASSQGNRGDEQYF,TGTGCCAGCAGCCAAGGGAACAGGGGGGACGAGCAGTACTTC
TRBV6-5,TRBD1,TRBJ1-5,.,CASTLDRGSQPQHF,TGTGCCAGCACTCTGGACAGGGGCAGCCAGCCCCAGCATTTT
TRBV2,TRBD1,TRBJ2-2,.,CASTPQEGQGRTGELFF,TGTGCCAGCACCCCTCAGGAGGGACAGGGTCGCACCGGGGAGCTGTTTTTT
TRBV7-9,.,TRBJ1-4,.,CASRLDINEKLFF,TGTGCCAGTAGGTTGGACATTAATGAAAAACTGTTTTTT
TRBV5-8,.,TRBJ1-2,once,CASSYVYGYTF,TGTGCCAGCAGCTACGTTTATGGCTACACCTTC